The clone carrying this T cell receptor (beta chain) came up a few times. Its antigen is undetermined. These data originate in a study of beta chain features in type 1 diabetes. Findings of the study overall: Moderate but significant shortening of TCRB CDR3s was recorded in all four CD4+ subsets from Type 1 diabetes patients.

What was sequenced were expressed TCRB transcripts, since all of the isolated RNA had been reverse transcribed. Using immunoSEQ multiplex PCR, the repertoire was profiled, and TCRdb retains in-frame clones only, with some absent. This table has some 330,000 clones, about 12% appearing once. The source is a woman aged 18-35 years with type 1 diabetes. The sequenced material came from naive CD4+ T cells from blood.

DNA for the CDR3: TGTGCCAGCTCTCCAAGAATGGAGCTAGCCAAAAACATTCAGTACTTC. It specifies CASSPRMELAKNIQYF. This rearrangement joins TRBV18 to TRBJ2-4; no reliable D call. Per germline, CDR1 KGHSH and CDR2 LQKENI. Trimming stripped 6 bases from V and 0 bases from J, with 15 bases between. The CDR3 loop spans 16 amino acids.